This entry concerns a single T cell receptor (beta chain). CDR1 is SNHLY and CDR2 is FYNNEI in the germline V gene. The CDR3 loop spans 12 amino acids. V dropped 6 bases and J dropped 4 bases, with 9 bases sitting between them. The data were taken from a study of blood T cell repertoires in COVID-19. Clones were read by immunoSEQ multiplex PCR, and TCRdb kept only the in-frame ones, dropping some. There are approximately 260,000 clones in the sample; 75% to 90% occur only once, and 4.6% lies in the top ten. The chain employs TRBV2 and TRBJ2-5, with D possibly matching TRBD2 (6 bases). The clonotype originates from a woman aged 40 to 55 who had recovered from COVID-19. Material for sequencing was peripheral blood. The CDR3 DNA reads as TGTGCCAGCAGGACTAGTACAGAGACCCAGTACTTC. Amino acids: CASRTSTETQYF.